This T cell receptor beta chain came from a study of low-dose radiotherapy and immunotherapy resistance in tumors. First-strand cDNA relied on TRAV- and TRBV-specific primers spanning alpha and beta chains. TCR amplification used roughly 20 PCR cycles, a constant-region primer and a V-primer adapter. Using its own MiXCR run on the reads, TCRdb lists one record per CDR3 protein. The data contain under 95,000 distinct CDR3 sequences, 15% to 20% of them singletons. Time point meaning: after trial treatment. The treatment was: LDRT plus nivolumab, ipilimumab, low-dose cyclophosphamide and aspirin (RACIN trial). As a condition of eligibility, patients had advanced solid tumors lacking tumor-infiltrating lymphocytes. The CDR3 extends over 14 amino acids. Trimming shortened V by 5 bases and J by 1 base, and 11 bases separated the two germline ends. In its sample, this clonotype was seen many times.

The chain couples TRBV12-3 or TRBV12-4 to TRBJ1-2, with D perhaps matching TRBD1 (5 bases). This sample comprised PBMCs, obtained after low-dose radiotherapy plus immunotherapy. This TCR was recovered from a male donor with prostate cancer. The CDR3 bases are TGTGCCAGCAGTCGAGGGGTGGGTAACTATGGCTACACCTTC. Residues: CASSRGVGNYGYTF.